This TCR beta chain is drawn from a study of blood T cell repertoires in COVID-19 (TCRdb year 2020). About the investigation overall: Samples from collaborators originated in the United States, Italy and Spain and spanned both the acute and convalescent phases of COVID-19. Sample metadata almost always included a de-identified subject ID, COVID-19 status, age in years and sex. The dataset comprised deeply sampled blood TCRbeta repertoires from subjects exposed to, actively infected with, or recovered from COVID-19. The repertoires were made available in a free public database intended to serve as a resource for research on the immune response to SARS-CoV-2. The prospective study material was composed of cDNA or gDNA derived from T cells, B-cell-depleted T cells, or PBMCs. HLA class I and class II types, where available, came from metadata supplied by the sample provider rather than from assay-based typing. The samples were drawn from two sources: the first 160 participants of the ongoing ImmuneRACE study, and 950 to 1,500 subjects contributed by 6 global collaborators. Summary of the overall study and its limitations: How much clinical and demographic metadata was included differed by source and by participant, and the metadata was provided uncurated.

As regards this clone: Its antigen is still unknown. One base away there is no much larger clone; base qualities are not given.

TCRbeta CDR3 regions were amplified from genomic DNA using the immunoSEQ Assay, a bias-controlled multiplex PCR. The original methods were these. Within the assay, amplification of reference gene primers was used to estimate how many nucleated cells each sample contained. Sequence reads were collapsed and filtered to measure the absolute abundance of every unique TCRbeta CDR3 rearrangement. For each sample, productive Simpson clonality was calculated as the square root of Simpson's diversity index over productive rearrangements. This is the immuneACCESS table as TCRdb keeps it, with only in-frame sequences that have V and J called. A part of the clones is gone; compared with another copy, unresolved V genes explain less than half, and the rest is unexplained. The V and J calls and clone size are taken from that table; D and trimming were inferred from the DNA. The sample yields roughly 12,000 clones; 92% were counted once. The leading ten clones occupy about 28% of the sample.

The CDR3 sequence holds 13 residues, the cysteine and phenylalanine included. CDR3 DNA is the only sequence kept; it has 39 bases, read in frame from the first base. From a lookup of the germline V gene, CDR1 and CDR2 are SGHVS and FQNEAQ. V loses 5 bases of germline sequence and J loses 8 bases, and the interval between the two ends is 13 bases. The collaborating institutions used their own protocols to collect whole blood in K2EDTA tubes. Collaborator samples were shipped for TCRbeta analysis as frozen whole blood, isolated PBMCs, or DNA extracted from either sample type. The chain employs TRBV7-8 and TRBJ1-3; the D gene remains uncertain. The sequence came from a woman aged 70-85 years with active COVID-19. Specimen: peripheral blood. CDR3 reads: CASSEGQMYTIYF. DNA sequence: TGTGCCAGCAGCGAGGGCCAGATGTACACCATATATTTT.